This T cell receptor (beta chain) comes out of a study of T cell responses to AZD1222 COVID-19 vaccine. This table comes from immunoSEQ multiplex PCR, and its TCRdb copy is limited to in-frame clones, with some not included. The sample records 150,000 to 200,000 clones, 70% to 90% being singletons. V dropped 5 bases and J dropped 2; count of bases not matched to a gene: 3. This CDR3 has 13 amino acids. The germline gives CDR1 SQVTM, CDR2 ANQGSEA. This specimen was peripheral blood, taken on day 0 of AZD1222 vaccination. The genes are TRBV29-1 and TRBJ1-5, with 7 bases matching TRBD1. This receptor was identified in an adult in good health. The CDR3 loop is CSVRQGGNQPQHF. CDR3 DNA sequence: TGCAGCGTTCGTCAGGGGGGCAATCAGCCCCAGCATTTT.